This TCR beta chain is drawn from a study of CD8+ T cells in alopecia areata. Study-wide context: Tofacitinib was taken orally by treated patients, and the dose was 5 to 10 mg twice daily. Tofacitinib was given for 6 to 18 months, then stopped for 6 months.

The CDR3 has 13 residues. Germline V gene data show CDR1 as MDHEN and CDR2 as SYDVKM. Deletions cut 6 bases from V and 7 bases from J, with 13 bases between. Sequencing relied on a cDNA template that was reverse transcribed from extracted RNA. Using immunoSEQ multiplex PCR, the repertoire was profiled, and TCRdb retains in-frame clones only, with some absent. The sample has over 150,000 clones, 63% seen once. The source of this sequence is a human donor with alopecia areata. Sample: CD4+ T cells sorted from blood, taken at week 0. The rearrangement links TRBV28 to TRBJ2-1; D unclear. CDR3 in amino acids: CASRQTGMNEQFF. As DNA, the CDR3 is TGTGCCAGCAGACAAACTGGCATGAATGAGCAGTTCTTC.